The next 4 T cell receptor beta chains were all read from a single sample in a study of T cells in Graves' hyperthyroidism and ophthalmopathy. Amplified TCR beta CDR3 regions derived from RNA transcripts. First-round RT-PCR with HTBI primers amplified the TCR CDR3 region. Each CDR3 protein is one row after TCRdb ran MiXCR on the multiplex PCR reads. Of 650,000 to 750,000 distinct CDR3 sequences in the sample, 11% to 15% are singletons; the top ten hold 10%. Material for sequencing was blood. The receptors were gathered from a woman younger than 35 with Graves' hyperthyroidism.

This clonotype appeared a few times. This chain uses TRBV29-1 with TRBJ1-1; 8 nucleotides agree with TRBD1. Germline values: CDR1 SQVTM, CDR2 ANQGSEA. CDR3 length: 13 residues. Here the CDR3 reads CSAGQGMSTEAFF. In nucleotides, the CDR3 is TGCAGTGCTGGACAGGGAATGAGCACTGAAGCTTTCTTT. The full variable domain, its missing parts supplied by reference TRBV29-1 and TRBJ1-1, is SAVISQKPSRDICQRGTSLTIQCQVDSQVTMMFWYRQQPGQSLTLIATANQGSEATYESGFVIDKFPISRPNLTFSTLTVSNMSPEDSSIYLCSAGQGMSTEAFFGQGTRLTVV.

This clonotype was seen more than once but under ten times. V and J are TRBV20-1 and TRBJ1-5, with D possibly TRBD1 on 5 matching bases. V was cut by 0 bases and J by 6 bases, with 15 bases left in between. Germline V CDR1 and CDR2: DFQATT, SNEGSKA (reference sequence). The CDR3 is made up of 15 amino acids. CDR3 loop: CSARDGGGDSQPQHF. The CDR3, as DNA: TGCAGTGCTAGAGATGGGGGGGGTGACAGTCAGCCCCAGCATTTT.

This clonotype was found a few times. The chain employs TRBV28 and TRBJ1-2; D gene unclear. The V gene lost 2 bases and the J gene lost 5 bases, with 15 bases spanning the gap. The CDR3 spans 15 residues. Germline assignment: CDR1 MDHEN and CDR2 SYDVKM. The CDR3 protein is CASSLMAGSRYGYTF. CDR3 DNA sequence: TGTGCCAGCAGTTTAATGGCAGGTTCTAGGTATGGCTACACCTTC.

This clonotype turned up a few times. J is TRBJ2-4 and V is TRBV13, with 8 bases matching TRBD2. This CDR3 is 14 amino acids long. CDR1 and CDR2 from the germline V gene are PRHDT and FYEKMQ (reference sequence). Trimming cost V 2 bases and J 6 bases; bases outside gene matches: 3. CDR3 region: CASSLRTSRNIQYF. In DNA, the CDR3 is TGTGCCAGCAGCTTACGGACTAGCAGAAACATTCAGTACTTC.